This TCR beta chain was sequenced for a study of T cell changes during pregnancy in multiple sclerosis. The table came from immunoSEQ multiplex PCR; TCRdb's copy has only in-frame clones and leaves some out. The table has under 70,000 clones, roughly nine tenths seen once. This clone has a single count. Germline V gene lookup returns CDR1 LGHNA and CDR2 YSLEER. V lost 5 bases and J 7 bases, leaving 7 bases between the germline ends. The CDR3 extends over 11 amino acids. Sequencing used CD4+ T cells from peripheral blood mononuclear cells, obtained in the first trimester of pregnancy. The J gene is TRBJ2-3, the V gene TRBV4-3; D is uncertain. This clonotype was obtained from a female donor with multiple sclerosis, enrolled in a pregnancy study. CDR3 nucleotide sequence: TGCGCCAGCAGCGAGGAAAATACGCAGTATTTT. Its translation: CASSEENTQYF.